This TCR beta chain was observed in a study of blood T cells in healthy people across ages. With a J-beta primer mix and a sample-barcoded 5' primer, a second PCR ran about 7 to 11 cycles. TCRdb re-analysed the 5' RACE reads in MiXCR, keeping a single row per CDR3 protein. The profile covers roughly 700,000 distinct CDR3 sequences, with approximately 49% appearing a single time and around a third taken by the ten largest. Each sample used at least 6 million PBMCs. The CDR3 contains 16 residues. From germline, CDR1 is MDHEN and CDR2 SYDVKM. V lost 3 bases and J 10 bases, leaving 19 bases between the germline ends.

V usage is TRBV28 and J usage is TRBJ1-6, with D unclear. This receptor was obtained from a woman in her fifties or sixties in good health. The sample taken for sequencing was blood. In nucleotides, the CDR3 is TGTGCCAGCAGTTTCGCCGGACTTGGTTATCGATCACCCCTCCACTTT. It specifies CASSFAGLGYRSPLHF.